This T cell receptor (beta chain) was documented in a study of Ad26.COV2.S vaccination and SARS-CoV-2 variants (dated by TCRdb to the early 2020s). Regarding the complete study: Donors in the vaccine arm were drawn from COV1001, a phase I-IIa trial of Ad26.COV2.S in healthy adults that was multicentre, randomized, double-blind and placebo-controlled. Dosing of Ad26.COV2.S was intramuscular, at either 5x10^10 or 1x10^11 viral particles, delivered as one shot or as two shots spaced 56 days apart. Sequencing of the TCRbeta repertoire served to evaluate the specificity and breadth of SARS-CoV-2-reactive T cell receptors following Ad26.COV2.S vaccination. A total of around 32 samples were included in the TCR-sequenced set, comprising some 20 Ad26.COV2.S vaccine recipients, 5 placebo recipients and 8 SARS-CoV-2 convalescent individuals. Participants in the trial were split at random into five groups of five each, receiving low-dose or high-dose Ad26.COV2.S once or twice, or else placebo on both occasions. Blinding of investigators to trial group allocation was maintained during experiments and outcome assessment.

Study-wide conclusions, independent of this receptor: Higher spike-specific TCR breadth was observed in Ad26.COV2.S recipients than in placebo recipients (P = 0.0014). According to the authors, total T cell responses may have been underestimated by the TCR breadth and depth analyses. Comparing responses between vaccine doses or regimens was not something the study was powered to do. Comparable non-spike TCR breadth was observed between vaccine and placebo recipients, consistent with only spike being contained in the vaccine. After vaccination, spike-specific CD8+ and CD4+ T cell responses were reported to show substantial breadth.

TCRbeta CDR3 regions were sequenced with the immunoSEQ Assay. After extraction, genomic DNA underwent amplification by bias-controlled multiplex PCR, followed by high-throughput sequencing. Per the authors' processing: Collapsing and filtering of sequences were performed to quantify the absolute abundance of each unique TCRbeta CDR3 region. T cell fraction was estimated by normalization of TCRbeta template counts to usable DNA, with usable DNA being measured through amplification of reference genes present in all nucleated cells. Repertoire TCRs were annotated as SARS-CoV-2-specific when V gene, CDR3 amino acid sequence and J gene were exactly matched to a known reactive TCR set. The reference SARS-CoV-2 TCR set came from MIRA and was filtered for enrichment in COVID-19-positive ImmuneCODE repertoires, removing public or cross-reactive TCRs. Based on the MIRA antigens, annotated TCRs were further analysed at the level of specific ORF or position within ORF. Breadth was defined as the number of annotated unique rearrangements divided by the total number of unique productive rearrangements, and depth was defined as the summed frequency of the annotated unique rearrangements. TCR breadth was compared between groups using two-sided Wilcoxon rank-sum tests. In TCRdb, the immuneACCESS table is reduced to in-frame sequences with V and J assigned. These tables do not hold every clone; where another copy was compared, an unresolved V gene accounts for under half, and the others remain unexplained. V and J calls and clone size are those listed in that table; D and trimming were worked out from the DNA. The table for this sample lists a few hundred thousand clones; around 86% of them were counted only once. The ten largest clonotypes hold 3.4% of the sample.

Concerning this clone: Its antigen is unknown. No per-base quality is available; no much larger clone lies one base away.

Counted from cysteine to phenylalanine, this CDR3 has 16 amino acids. Of all the DNA, just the CDR3 is kept, 48 bases in frame from base 1. V drops 6 bases and J drops 0 bases, leaving 15 bases in between. From a lookup of the germline V gene (reference sequence), CDR1 and CDR2 are MNHEY and SMNVEV. Per the publication, the treatment or condition label means: approximately 18 received Ad26.COV2.S at low or high dose, single or two shots; 5 received placebo; per-sample allocation not given. Repertoires of vaccine and placebo recipients were sequenced from samples collected on day 63 after the first injection. Cohort 1b enrolled roughly 25 adults aged 18-55 years at a single site in Boston, USA, between 29 July and 7 August 2020. Ad26.COV2.S was a replication-incompetent adenovirus type 26 vector that expressed a prefusion-stabilized SARS-CoV-2 spike protein derived from the original Wuhan strain.

The TCR comes from a person between 18 and 60 years old who received the Ad26.COV2.S COVID-19 vaccine or a placebo. The rearranged segments are TRBV27 and TRBJ1-5, with no reliable assignment of the D segment. Sequencing used peripheral blood, obtained in a trial of Ad26.COV2.S vaccine versus placebo. DNA sequence: TGTGCCAGCAGGGCCCAGGCGACGAATAGCAATCAGCCCCAGCATTTT. Translation gives CASRAQATNSNQPQHF.